The rows below give T cell receptor beta chains drawn from one sample of a study of T cell responses to AZD1222 COVID-19 vaccine. Generated by immunoSEQ multiplex PCR, the TCRdb table keeps only in-frame clones and is missing some. In the table there are about 130,000 clones, 80% to 95% of which are singletons. The specimen was peripheral blood, collected 28 days after the second AZD1222 dose. These receptors came from an adult who received the AZD1222 COVID-19 vaccine. CDR3s include the opening cysteine and the closing phenylalanine or tryptophan.

V: TRBV3-1/TRBV3-2; J: TRBJ1-6; length: 17; CDR3: CASSQGTGGSYNSPLHF
V: TRBV7-8; J: TRBJ2-5; length: 13; CDR3: CASSSGLEETQYF
V: TRBV10-3; J: TRBJ1-2; length: 11; CDR3: CAISGDGGYTF
V: TRBV5-1; J: TRBJ2-7; length: 15; CDR3: CASSLDGTSGYEQYF
V: TRBV21-1; J: TRBJ2-2; length: 14; CDR3: CARIWREDTGELFF
V: TRBV18; J: TRBJ1-4; length: 14; CDR3: CASSQTGGGEKLFF
V: TRBV30; J: TRBJ2-7; length: 12; CDR3: CALEGGSDEQYF
V: TRBV5-4; J: TRBJ1-1; length: 15; CDR3: CASSISTGEATEAFF
V: TRBV7-9; J: TRBJ1-5; length: 17; CDR3: CASSLGVGAGSNQPQHF
V: TRBV29-1; J: TRBJ1-2; length: 11; CDR3: CSVAEPYGYTF
V: TRBV7-8; J: TRBJ2-7; length: 15; CDR3: CASSQTGVSSYEQYF
V: TRBV2; J: TRBJ1-6; length: 11; CDR3: CASSDNSPLHF
V: TRBV6-5; J: TRBJ1-1; length: 14; CDR3: CASTSDRGRAEAFF
V: TRBV4-2; J: TRBJ1-1; length: 16; CDR3: CASSQDGILINTEAFF
V: TRBV27; J: TRBJ1-2; length: 13; CDR3: CASSLRVSYGYTF
V: TRBV28; J: TRBJ1-4; length: 16; CDR3: CASRAVGTATNEKLFF
V: TRBV7-2; J: TRBJ1-5; length: 13; CDR3: CASSFYSNQPQHF
V: TRBV10-3; J: TRBJ2-7; length: 13; CDR3: CAIGLPVRYEQYF
V: TRBV13; J: TRBJ2-7; length: 13; CDR3: CASSEQGRYEQYF
V: TRBV11-2; J: TRBJ2-1; length: 15; CDR3: CASSTTSGSPNEQFF
V: TRBV27; J: TRBJ1-6; length: 16; CDR3: CASSLSTATPPLPLHF
V: TRBV5-1; J: TRBJ2-5; length: 12; CDR3: CASGNIQETQYF
V: TRBV11-3; J: TRBJ2-3; length: 14; CDR3: CASSRGQGADTQYF
V: TRBV18; J: TRBJ2-2; length: 18; CDR3: CASSPPGQGPAGTGELFF
V: TRBV18; J: TRBJ2-1; length: 15; CDR3: CASSPQRAGKDEQFF
V: TRBV11-2; J: TRBJ2-3; length: 12; CDR3: CASSLGPDTQYF
V: TRBV19; J: TRBJ1-6; length: 16; CDR3: CASSIGGTETNSPLHF
V: TRBV7-9; J: TRBJ1-2; length: 14; CDR3: CASSLALPSYGYTF
V: TRBV6-5; J: TRBJ1-2; length: 14; CDR3: CASTSPQGATGYTF
V: TRBV28; J: TRBJ2-5; length: 14; CDR3: CASSQPGGKETQYF
V: TRBV7-9; J: TRBJ1-1; length: 13; CDR3: CASSLLENTEAFF
V: TRBV19; J: TRBJ1-1; length: 13; CDR3: CASSIKQGSEAFF
V: TRBV10-3; J: TRBJ1-2; length: 10; CDR3: CAIFSGGYTF
V: TRBV19; J: TRBJ1-5; length: 12; CDR3: CASSIFNQPQHF
V: TRBV12-1; J: TRBJ1-1; length: 16; CDR3: CASSFKGGTKSTEAFF
V: TRBV30; J: TRBJ1-6; length: 14; CDR3: CAWSVGQGNSPLHF
V: TRBV12-2; J: TRBJ2-1; length: 20; CDR3: CASRSYWDIRGGQGSNEQFF
V: TRBV4-2; J: TRBJ1-2; length: 17; CDR3: CASSQEKPGTGSYGYTF
V: TRBV7-6; J: TRBJ2-1; length: 12; CDR3: CASSSDGNEQFF
V: TRBV27; J: TRBJ1-1; length: 14; CDR3: CASSLYRGSTEAFF
V: TRBV9; J: TRBJ2-2; length: 16; CDR3: CASSGRGAANTGELFF
V: TRBV5-4; J: TRBJ1-2; length: 16; CDR3: CASSLRREATNYGYTF
V: TRBV5-1; J: TRBJ2-3; length: 21; CDR3: CASSSITTGTFTSGRTDTQYF
V: TRBV7-2; J: TRBJ2-1; length: 17; CDR3: CASSPKGGGLSYNEQFF
V: TRBV5-6; J: TRBJ1-2; length: 13; CDR3: CASTRQGSSGYTF